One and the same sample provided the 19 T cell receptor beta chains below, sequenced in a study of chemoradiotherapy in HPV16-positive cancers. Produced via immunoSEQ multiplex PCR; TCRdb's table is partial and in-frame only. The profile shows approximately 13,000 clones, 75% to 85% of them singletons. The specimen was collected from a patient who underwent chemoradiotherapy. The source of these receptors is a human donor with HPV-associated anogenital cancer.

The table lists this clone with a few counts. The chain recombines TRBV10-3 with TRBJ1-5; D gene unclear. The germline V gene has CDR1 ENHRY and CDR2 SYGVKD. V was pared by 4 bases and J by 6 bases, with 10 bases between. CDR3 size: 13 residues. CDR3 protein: CAISVDAGQPQHF. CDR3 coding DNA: TGTGCCATCAGTGTCGACGCAGGTCAGCCCCAGCATTTT.

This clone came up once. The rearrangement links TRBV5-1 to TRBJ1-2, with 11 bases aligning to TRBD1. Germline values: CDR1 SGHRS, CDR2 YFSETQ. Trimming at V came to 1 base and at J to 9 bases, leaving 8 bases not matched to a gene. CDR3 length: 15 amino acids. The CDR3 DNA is TGCGCCAGCAGCTTGTACGGACAGGGGGCATGGAGCTACACCTTC. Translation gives CASSLYGQGAWSYTF. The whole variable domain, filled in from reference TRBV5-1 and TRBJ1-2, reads KAGVTQTPRYLIKTRGQQVTLSCSPISGHRSVSWYQQTPGQGLQFLFEYFSETQRNKGNFPGRFSGRQFSNSRSEMNVSTLELGDSALYLCASSLYGQGAWSYTFGSGTRLTVV.

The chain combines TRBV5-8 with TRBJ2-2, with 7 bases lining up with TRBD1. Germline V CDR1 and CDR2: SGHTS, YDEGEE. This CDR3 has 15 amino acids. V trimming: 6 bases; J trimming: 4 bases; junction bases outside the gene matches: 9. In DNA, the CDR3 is TGTGCCAGCACGGACAGGAATGCGGGCACCGGGGAGCTGTTTTTT. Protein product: CASTDRNAGTGELFF.

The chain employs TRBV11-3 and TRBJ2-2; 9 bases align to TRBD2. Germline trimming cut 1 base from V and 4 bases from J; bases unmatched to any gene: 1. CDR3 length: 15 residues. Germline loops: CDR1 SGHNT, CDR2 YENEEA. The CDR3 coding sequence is TGTGCCAGCAGCTTAGTTAGCGGGAGCACCGGGGAGCTGTTTTTT. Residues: CASSLVSGSTGELFF.

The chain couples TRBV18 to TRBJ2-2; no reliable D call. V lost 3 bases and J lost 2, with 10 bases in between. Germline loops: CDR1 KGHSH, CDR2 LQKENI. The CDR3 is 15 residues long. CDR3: CASSPVGSNTGELFF. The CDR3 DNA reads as TGTGCCAGCTCACCGGTCGGCAGCAACACCGGGGAGCTGTTTTTT. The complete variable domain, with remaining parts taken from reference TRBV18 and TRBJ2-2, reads NAGVMQNPRHLVRRRGQEARLRCSPMKGHSHVYWYRQLPEEGLKFMVYLQKENIIDESGMPKERFSAEFPKEGPSILRIQQVVRGDSAAYFCASSPVGSNTGELFFGEGSRLTVL.

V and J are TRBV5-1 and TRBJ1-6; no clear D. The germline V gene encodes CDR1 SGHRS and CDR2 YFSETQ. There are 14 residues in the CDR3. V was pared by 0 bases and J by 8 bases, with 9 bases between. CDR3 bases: TGCGCCAGCAGCTTGGGTCACCGGGATTCACCCCTCCACTTT. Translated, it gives CASSLGHRDSPLHF.

The CDR3: CAWTDSGLTEAFF. The CDR3 nucleotides read TGTGCCTGGACTGATTCAGGGCTCACTGAAGCTTTCTTT. The chain combines TRBV30 with TRBJ1-1; D perhaps matches TRBD1 (5 bases). The CDR3 length is 13 residues. With 4 bases removed from V and 4 bases from J, the gap between germline ends came to 13 bases. CDR1 and CDR2 from the germline V gene are GTSNPN and SVGIG (reference sequence).

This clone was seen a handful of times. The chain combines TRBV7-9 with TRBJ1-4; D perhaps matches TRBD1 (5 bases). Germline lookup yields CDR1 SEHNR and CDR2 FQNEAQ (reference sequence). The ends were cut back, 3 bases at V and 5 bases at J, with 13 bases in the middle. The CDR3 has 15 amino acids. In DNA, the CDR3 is TGTGCCAGCAGCTTTCGGGGGACGATCAATGAAAAACTGTTTTTT. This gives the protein CASSFRGTINEKLFF.

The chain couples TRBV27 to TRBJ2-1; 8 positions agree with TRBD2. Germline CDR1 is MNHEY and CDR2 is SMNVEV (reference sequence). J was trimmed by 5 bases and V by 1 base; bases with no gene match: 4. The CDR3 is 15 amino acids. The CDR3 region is CASSLYGGGDNEQFF. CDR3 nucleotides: TGTGCCAGCAGTTTATACGGGGGGGGAGACAATGAGCAGTTCTTC.

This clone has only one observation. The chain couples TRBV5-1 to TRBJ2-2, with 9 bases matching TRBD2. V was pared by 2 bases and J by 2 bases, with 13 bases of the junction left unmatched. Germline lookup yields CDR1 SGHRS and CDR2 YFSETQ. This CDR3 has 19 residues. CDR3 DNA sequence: TGCGCCAGCAGCTTAAGAAACCTTAGCGGGGGCGATAACACCGGGGAGCTGTTTTTT. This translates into CASSLRNLSGGDNTGELFF.

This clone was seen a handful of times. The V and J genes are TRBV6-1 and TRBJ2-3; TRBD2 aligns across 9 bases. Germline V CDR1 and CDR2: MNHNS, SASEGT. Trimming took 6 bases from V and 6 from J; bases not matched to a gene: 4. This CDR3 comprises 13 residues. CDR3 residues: CASRSSGGDTQYF. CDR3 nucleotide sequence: TGTGCCAGCAGGTCCAGCGGGGGGGATACGCAGTATTTT.

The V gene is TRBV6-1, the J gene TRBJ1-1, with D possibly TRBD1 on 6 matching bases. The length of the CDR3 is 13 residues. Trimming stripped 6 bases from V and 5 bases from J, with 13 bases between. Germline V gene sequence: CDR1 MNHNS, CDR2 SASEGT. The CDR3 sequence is CASRVKGDTEAFF. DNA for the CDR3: TGTGCCAGCAGAGTCAAGGGGGATACTGAAGCTTTCTTT.

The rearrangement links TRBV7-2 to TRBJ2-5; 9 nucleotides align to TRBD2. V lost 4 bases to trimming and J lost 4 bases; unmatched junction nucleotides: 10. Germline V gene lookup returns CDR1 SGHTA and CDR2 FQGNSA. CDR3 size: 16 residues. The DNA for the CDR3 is TGTGCCAGCAGCTCGCGGGGGGGGTCTCGGGGAGAGACCCAGTACTTC. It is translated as CASSSRGGSRGETQYF. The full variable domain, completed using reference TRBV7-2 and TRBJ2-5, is GAGVSQSPSNKVTEKGKDVELRCDPISGHTALYWYRQSLGQGLEFLIYFQGNSAPDKSGLPSDRFSAERTGGSVSTLTIQRTQQEDSAVYLCASSSRGGSRGETQYFGPGTRLLVL.

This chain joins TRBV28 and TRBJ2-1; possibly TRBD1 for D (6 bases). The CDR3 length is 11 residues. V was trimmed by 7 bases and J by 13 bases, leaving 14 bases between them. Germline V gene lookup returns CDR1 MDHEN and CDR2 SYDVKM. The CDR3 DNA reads TGTGCCAGCACCGCGACAGGTGCTCAGTTCTTC. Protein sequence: CASTATGAQFF.

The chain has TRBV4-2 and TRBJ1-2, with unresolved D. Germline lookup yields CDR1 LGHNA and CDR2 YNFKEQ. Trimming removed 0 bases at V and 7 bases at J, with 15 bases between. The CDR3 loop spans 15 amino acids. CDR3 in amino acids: CASSQDLAPGSGYTF. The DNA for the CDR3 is TGTGCCAGCAGCCAAGATTTGGCCCCGGGAAGTGGCTACACCTTC.

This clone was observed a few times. In DNA, the CDR3 is TGTGCCAGCAGTCAAGATTCCTACGAGCAGTACTTC. It specifies CASSQDSYEQYF. The rearrangement joins TRBV5-4 to TRBJ2-7; no reliable D call. Germline V gene lookup returns CDR1 SGHNT and CDR2 YYREEE (reference sequence). V lost 5 bases to trimming and J lost 1 base, with 7 bases between them. This CDR3 is 12 amino acids long.

This chain's CDR3 is CASTKRGGSGRSNQPQHF. The CDR3, as DNA: TGTGCCAGCACCAAAAGGGGGGGCTCAGGTAGGAGCAATCAGCCCCAGCATTTT. The chain recombines TRBV28 with TRBJ1-5; D perhaps matches TRBD1 (6 bases). The ends were cut back, 7 bases at V and 1 base at J, with 23 bases in the middle. CDR1 and CDR2 from the germline V gene are MDHEN and SYDVKM. The CDR3 runs 18 residues.

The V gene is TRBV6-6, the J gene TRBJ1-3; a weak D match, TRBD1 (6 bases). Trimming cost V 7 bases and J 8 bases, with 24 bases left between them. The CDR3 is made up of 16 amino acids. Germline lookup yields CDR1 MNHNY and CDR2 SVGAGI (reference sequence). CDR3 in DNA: TGTGCCAGCACCATGACTCGGGGGGGGCTTGGGGACACCATATATTTT. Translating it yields CASTMTRGGLGDTIYF.

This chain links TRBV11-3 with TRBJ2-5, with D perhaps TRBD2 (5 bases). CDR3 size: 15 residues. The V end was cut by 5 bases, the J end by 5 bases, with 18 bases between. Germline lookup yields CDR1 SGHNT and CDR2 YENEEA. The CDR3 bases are TGTGCCAGCAGCCCAGGTGGGCTGGGCGGGGAGACCCAGTACTTC. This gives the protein CASSPGGLGGETQYF.